This is a list of T cell receptor beta chains from one sample in a study of Graves' ophthalmopathy and Graves' hyperthyroidism. One entry per CDR3 protein, called by TCRdb with MiXCR from the multiplex PCR reads. The table records 240,000 or so distinct CDR3 sequences, approximately 42% of them present only once. Sequencing input: peripheral blood. Source of these receptors: an adult man with Graves' ophthalmopathy. CDR3s include the opening cysteine and the closing phenylalanine or tryptophan. Each record gives: clone size, J gene, D gene, V gene, CDR3 DNA, CDR3 protein. D genes are given only for firm matches. The size of a clone is reported for some rows only, either as once, few or many, or as a class for expanded clones.

clone_size: NA; j_call: TRBJ1-1; d_call: NA; v_call: TRBV7-3; cdr3_nt: TGTGCCAGCAGCAGACAGCATCGGTACACTGAAGCTTTCTTT; cdr3_aa: CASSRQHRYTEAFF
clone_size: NA; j_call: TRBJ1-1; d_call: NA; v_call: TRBV30; cdr3_nt: TGTGCCTGGAGTCAGGGGCTGAACACTGAAGCTTTCTTT; cdr3_aa: CAWSQGLNTEAFF
clone_size: NA; j_call: TRBJ2-5; d_call: NA; v_call: TRBV12-3/TRBV12-4; cdr3_nt: TGTGCCAGCATCAACAAAGGGGAGGAGACCCAGTACTTC; cdr3_aa: CASINKGEETQYF
clone_size: few; j_call: TRBJ1-2; d_call: NA; v_call: TRBV20-1; cdr3_nt: TGCAGTGCTGCAGATGAGGCAGGGGTCGGCTATGGCTACACCTTC; cdr3_aa: CSAADEAGVGYGYTF
clone_size: few; j_call: TRBJ2-7; d_call: NA; v_call: TRBV4-2; cdr3_nt: TGTGCCAGCAGCCAAGACAGGCTGAACGGCTACGAGCAGTACTTC; cdr3_aa: CASSQDRLNGYEQYF
clone_size: few; j_call: TRBJ2-7; d_call: NA; v_call: TRBV7-8; cdr3_nt: TGTGCCAGCAGCTTGGGTCGGACCGACCCTCCTTACGAGCAGTACTTC; cdr3_aa: CASSLGRTDPPYEQYF
clone_size: NA; j_call: TRBJ2-6; d_call: NA; v_call: TRBV9; cdr3_nt: TGTGCCAGCAGCCCAACGCTATGGGTCTCTGGGGCCAACGTCCTGACTTTC; cdr3_aa: CASSPTLWVSGANVLTF
clone_size: few; j_call: TRBJ1-4; d_call: NA; v_call: TRBV20-1; cdr3_nt: TGCAGTGCAGGCAACTGGGGGGAGAGTGAAAAACTGTTTTTT; cdr3_aa: CSAGNWGESEKLFF
clone_size: few; j_call: TRBJ2-5; d_call: TRBD1; v_call: TRBV12-3/TRBV12-4; cdr3_nt: TGTGCCAGCTCATCTCGACAGGGCAACCAAGAGACCCAGTACTTC; cdr3_aa: CASSSRQGNQETQYF
clone_size: NA; j_call: TRBJ2-5; d_call: TRBD2; v_call: TRBV7-2; cdr3_nt: TGTGCCAGCAGCTTAGGTGGAGCAGGGAGGGTTGAGACCCAGTACTTC; cdr3_aa: CASSLGGAGRVETQYF
clone_size: few; j_call: TRBJ2-7; d_call: NA; v_call: TRBV28; cdr3_nt: TGTGCCAGCAGTGCACAGGGAAGAGGGTCCTACGAGCAGTACTTC; cdr3_aa: CASSAQGRGSYEQYF
clone_size: NA; j_call: TRBJ2-6; d_call: NA; v_call: TRBV10-2; cdr3_nt: TGCGCCACCAGATCGGCTGGGGCCAACGTCCTGACTTTC; cdr3_aa: CATRSAGANVLTF
clone_size: NA; j_call: TRBJ2-7; d_call: NA; v_call: TRBV28; cdr3_nt: TGTGCCAGCAGCGGGAAGGGGTACGAGCAGTACTTC; cdr3_aa: CASSGKGYEQYF
clone_size: NA; j_call: TRBJ2-5; d_call: NA; v_call: TRBV7-2; cdr3_nt: TGTGCCAGCAGCTTAGCATGGGGGGGCCCCGAGACCCAGTACTTC; cdr3_aa: CASSLAWGGPETQYF
clone_size: NA; j_call: TRBJ2-6; d_call: NA; v_call: TRBV5-1; cdr3_nt: TGCGCCAGCAGCGAGGTGACTTCTGGGGCCAACGTCCTGACTTTC; cdr3_aa: CASSEVTSGANVLTF
clone_size: many; j_call: TRBJ1-2; d_call: NA; v_call: TRBV15; cdr3_nt: TGTGCCACCAGCGGATCCCGTTACGATGGCTACACCTTC; cdr3_aa: CATSGSRYDGYTF
clone_size: few; j_call: TRBJ2-7; d_call: NA; v_call: TRBV7-9; cdr3_nt: TGTGCCAGCAGCTTTTCAGGGACACCTTACGAGCAGTACTTC; cdr3_aa: CASSFSGTPYEQYF
clone_size: NA; j_call: TRBJ2-6; d_call: NA; v_call: TRBV7-6; cdr3_nt: TGTGCCAGCAGCTTAGCCACGGGGTCGGGGGCCAACGTCCTGACTTTC; cdr3_aa: CASSLATGSGANVLTF